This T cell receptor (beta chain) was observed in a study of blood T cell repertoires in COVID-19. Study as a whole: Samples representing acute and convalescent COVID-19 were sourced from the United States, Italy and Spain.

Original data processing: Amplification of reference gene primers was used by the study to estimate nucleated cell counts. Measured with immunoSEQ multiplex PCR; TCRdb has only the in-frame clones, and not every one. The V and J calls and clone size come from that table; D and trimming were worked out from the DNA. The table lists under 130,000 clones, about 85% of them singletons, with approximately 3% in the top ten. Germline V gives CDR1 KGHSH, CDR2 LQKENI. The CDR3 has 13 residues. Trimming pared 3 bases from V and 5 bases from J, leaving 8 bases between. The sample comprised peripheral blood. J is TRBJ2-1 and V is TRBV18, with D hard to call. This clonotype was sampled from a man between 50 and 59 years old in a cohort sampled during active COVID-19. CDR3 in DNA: TGTGCCAGCTCACCGGGCCAGAACAATGAGCAGTTCTTC. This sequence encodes CASSPGQNNEQFF.